Below, 7 T cell receptor beta chains from the same sample are listed, as sequenced in a study of early T cells in non-severe SARS-CoV-2 infection. In TCRdb, the 5' RACE reads were re-called with MiXCR into one record per CDR3 protein. The sample holds tens of thousands of distinct CDR3 sequences; about 12% are singletons and the top ten take about 4.5%. The sample comprised whole blood. The receptors were gathered from an adult who was a healthcare worker with PCR-confirmed SARS-CoV-2 infection or an uninfected control (not recorded which).

This clonotype appeared many times. The V gene is TRBV7-9, the J gene TRBJ2-1; D may correspond to TRBD1 or TRBD2 (6 bases each). The CDR3 spans 17 residues. Germline CDR1 and CDR2: SEHNR and FQNEAQ (reference sequence). Trimming took off 0 bases at V and 8 bases at J, with 20 bases between the two ends. The CDR3 spells CASSLAHGGGMIDEQFF. DNA for the CDR3: TGTGCCAGCAGCTTAGCGCACGGGGGCGGTATGATCGATGAGCAGTTCTTC. Drawing the rest from reference TRBV7-9 and TRBJ2-1, the complete variable domain is DTGVSQNPRHKITKRGQNVTFRCDPISEHNRLYWYRQTLGQGPEFLTYFQNEAQLEKSRLLSDRFSAERPKGSFSTLEIQRTEQGDSAMYLCASSLAHGGGMIDEQFFGPGTRLTVL.

This chain connects TRBV4-1 to TRBJ2-7; 13 bases are a match to TRBD2. CDR1 is MGHRA, CDR2 YSYEKL, per germline. CDR3 length equals 15 residues. With V trimmed by 4 bases and J by 6 bases, 6 bases remained unmatched. CDR3 sequence: CASSPELAGGSEQYF. CDR3 DNA: TGCGCCAGCAGCCCGGAACTAGCGGGAGGGTCCGAGCAGTACTTC.

The sample holds many counts of this clonotype. This rearrangement joins TRBV6-6 to TRBJ2-7; D may be TRBD2 (5 bases). The CDR3 loop spans 14 amino acids. Germline-derived CDR1 and CDR2 are MNHNY and SVGAGI (reference sequence). V lost 2 bases, J lost 3 bases, and 11 bases lay in between. The CDR3 DNA is TGTGCCAGCAGTTACGCGGGCGGCTTCTACGAGCAGTACTTC. It codes for CASSYAGGFYEQYF.

Remarks on this clonotype: A much larger clone lies one base from this, so it may be a read error. This chain uses TRBV6-6 with TRBJ2-5; a weak D match, TRBD1 (6 bases). Gene TRBJ2-1 matches the end of the DNA better, so the J call may be wrong. This CDR3 region has 12 residues. Germline CDR1 reads MNHNY; CDR2 reads SVGAGI (reference sequence). This chain's CDR3 is CASSPGQGTQFF. CDR3 coding DNA: TGTGCCAGCAGCCCTGGTCAGGGGACCCAGTTCTTC.

The rearrangement uses TRBV20-1 and TRBJ2-1, with TRBD2 identical over 13 bases. CDR1 DFQATT and CDR2 SNEGSKA come from the germline V gene (reference sequence). CDR3 length: 14 amino acids. V lost 5 bases and J lost 5; bases outside the gene matches: 3. DNA of the CDR3: TGCAGTGCTCCCGGGACTAGCGGGGACAATGAGCAGTTCTTC. Its translation is CSAPGTSGDNEQFF.

This clonotype was picked up a small number of times. In DNA form, the CDR3 reads TGTGCTAGTGTTCTAAGAGGGGGACAGGGTACTTCACTGTATGGCTACACCTTC. It is translated as CASVLRGGQGTSLYGYTF. The gene calls are TRBV12-5 and TRBJ1-2; 9 nucleotides agree with TRBD1. The V and J ends lost 7 bases and 5 bases, in that order; junction bases with no gene match: 20. The CDR3 length is 18 residues. Germline V gene data show CDR1 as LGHNT and CDR2 as FRNRAP. The full variable domain, in which reference TRBV12-5 and TRBJ1-2 provide the parts outside the CDR3, is DARVTQTPRHKVTEMGQEVTMRCQPILGHNTVFWYRQTMMQGLELLAYFRNRAPLDDSGMPKDRFSAEMPDATLATLKIQPSEPRDSAVYFCASVLRGGQGTSLYGYTFGSGTRLTVV.

In this sample, this clonotype turned up a few times. Here the CDR3 DNA reads TGTGCCAGCAGCCCGAGGACAGGGCGGTACGAGCAGTACTTC. Its protein product is CASSPRTGRYEQYF. The chain recombines TRBV7-9 with TRBJ2-7, with 8 bases that match TRBD1. The V and J ends lost 5 bases and 4 bases, in that order; junction bases with no gene match: 7. The CDR3 contains 14 residues. Germline V lookup: CDR1 SEHNR, CDR2 FQNEAQ (reference sequence). The full variable domain, rest sourced from reference TRBV7-9 and TRBJ2-7, is DTGVSQNPRHKITKRGQNVTFRCDPISEHNRLYWYRQTLGQGPEFLTYFQNEAQLEKSRLLSDRFSAERPKGSFSTLEIQRTEQGDSAMYLCASSPRTGRYEQYFGPGTRLTVT.